Included here is one T cell receptor (beta chain) sequence, with context. Antigen unknown. The source of the sample is a study of post-analysis software for immune sequencing data. About the study: Some patients lacked subtype; others had relapsing-remitting, secondary progressive or progressive-relapsing disease. Study-level findings and limits: Higher frequency in patients than in controls was seen for about five TRBV segments, with TRBV5-6, TRBV5-1 and TRBV20-1 among them. Co-batched samples clustered tightly together by F measure. Multiple sclerosis patients had significantly lower normalized Chao1 diversity than controls.

Built from TCR beta cDNA, the libraries had unique molecular identifiers in them. Between about 1 and 11 million T cells gave rise to 500,000 to 600,000 cDNA molecules. TCRdb re-analysed the PCR reads in MiXCR, keeping a single row per CDR3 protein. Of hundreds of thousands of distinct CDR3 sequences detected, around 64% appear once; the ten largest clones hold 10% to 12%. CDR3 length equals 14 residues. The V gene end was trimmed by 3 bases and the J gene end by 5 bases; junction bases not matched to a gene: 4. Germline V lookup: CDR1 SGHVS, CDR2 FNYEAQ. The chain is built from TRBV7-6 and TRBJ2-1; 7 bases are shared with TRBD1. Sequenced sample: blood. The sequence came from a girl aged 2-15 years with multiple sclerosis. CDR3 nucleotides: TGTGCCAGCAGCTTTGTCAGGGGGAACAATGAGCAGTTCTTC. It codes for CASSFVRGNNEQFF.